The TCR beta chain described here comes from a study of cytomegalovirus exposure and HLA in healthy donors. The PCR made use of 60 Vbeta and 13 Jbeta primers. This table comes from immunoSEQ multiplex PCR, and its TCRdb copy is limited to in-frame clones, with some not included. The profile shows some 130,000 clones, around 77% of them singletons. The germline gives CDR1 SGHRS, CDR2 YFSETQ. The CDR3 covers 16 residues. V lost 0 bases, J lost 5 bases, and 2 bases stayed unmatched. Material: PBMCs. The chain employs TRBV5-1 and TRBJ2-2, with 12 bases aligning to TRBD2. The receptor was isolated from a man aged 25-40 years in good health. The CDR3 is CASSLVLAGGTGELFF. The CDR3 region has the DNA TGCGCCAGCAGCTTGGTCCTAGCGGGAGGGACCGGGGAGCTGTTTTTT.